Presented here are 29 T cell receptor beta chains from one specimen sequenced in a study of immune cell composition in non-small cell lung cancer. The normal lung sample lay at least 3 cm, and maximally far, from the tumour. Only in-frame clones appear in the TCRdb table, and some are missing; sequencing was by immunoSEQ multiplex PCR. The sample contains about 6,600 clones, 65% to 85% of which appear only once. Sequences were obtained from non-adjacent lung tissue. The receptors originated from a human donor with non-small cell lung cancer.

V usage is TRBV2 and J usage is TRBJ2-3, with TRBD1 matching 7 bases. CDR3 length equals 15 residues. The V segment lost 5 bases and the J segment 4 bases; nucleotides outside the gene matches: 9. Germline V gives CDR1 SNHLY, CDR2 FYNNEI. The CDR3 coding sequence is TGTGCCAGCAGTCAGGGGGAGTTTCTCCCAGATACGCAGTATTTT. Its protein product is CASSQGEFLPDTQYF.

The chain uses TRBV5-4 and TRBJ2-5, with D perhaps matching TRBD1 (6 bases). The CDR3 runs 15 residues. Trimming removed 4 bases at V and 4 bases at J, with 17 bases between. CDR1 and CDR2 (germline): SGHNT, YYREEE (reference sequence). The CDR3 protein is CASSTNRVQGETQYF. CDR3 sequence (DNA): TGTGCCAGCAGCACAAACAGGGTTCAAGGAGAGACCCAGTACTTC.

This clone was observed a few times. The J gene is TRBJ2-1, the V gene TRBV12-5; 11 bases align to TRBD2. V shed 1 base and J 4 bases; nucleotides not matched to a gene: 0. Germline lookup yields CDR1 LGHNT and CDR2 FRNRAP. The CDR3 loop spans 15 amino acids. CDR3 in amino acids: CASGLGLAGYNEQFF. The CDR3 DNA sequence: TGTGCTAGTGGTTTGGGACTAGCGGGGTACAATGAGCAGTTCTTC.

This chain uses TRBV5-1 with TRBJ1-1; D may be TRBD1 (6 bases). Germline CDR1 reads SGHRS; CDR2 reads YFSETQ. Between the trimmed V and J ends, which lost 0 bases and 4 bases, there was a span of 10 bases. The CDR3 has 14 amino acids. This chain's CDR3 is CASSLDAGATEAFF. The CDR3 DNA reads TGCGCCAGCAGCTTGGACGCGGGGGCCACTGAAGCTTTCTTT.

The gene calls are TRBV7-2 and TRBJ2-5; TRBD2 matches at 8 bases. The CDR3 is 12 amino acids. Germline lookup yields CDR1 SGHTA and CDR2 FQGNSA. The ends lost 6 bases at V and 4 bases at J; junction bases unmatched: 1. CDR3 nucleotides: TGTGCCAGCAGGGCGGGGGGAGAGACCCAGTACTTC. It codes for CASRAGGETQYF. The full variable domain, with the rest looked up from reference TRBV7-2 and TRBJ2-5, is GAGVSQSPSNKVTEKGKDVELRCDPISGHTALYWYRQSLGQGLEFLIYFQGNSAPDKSGLPSDRFSAERTGGSVSTLTIQRTQQEDSAVYLCASRAGGETQYFGPGTRLLVL.

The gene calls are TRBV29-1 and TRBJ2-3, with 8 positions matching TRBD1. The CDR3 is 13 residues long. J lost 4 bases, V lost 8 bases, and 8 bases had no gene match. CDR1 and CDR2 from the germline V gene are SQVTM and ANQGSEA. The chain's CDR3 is CSLWTGQSDTQYF. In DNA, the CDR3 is TGCAGCCTTTGGACAGGGCAATCAGATACGCAGTATTTT.

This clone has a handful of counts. The CDR3 DNA is TGTGCCAGTAGTATCGTCGGGGCTGGAAACACCATATATTTT. It codes for CASSIVGAGNTIYF. This chain uses TRBV19 with TRBJ1-3; no definite D call. Per germline, CDR1 LNHDA and CDR2 SQIVND (reference sequence). CDR3 length: 14 amino acids. V was clipped by 3 bases and J by 2 bases, with 8 bases between them.

CDR3 nucleotides: TGTGCCAGCAGTGAAGGCAGGGACTCCTACAATGAGCAGTTCTTC. It translates to CASSEGRDSYNEQFF. V is TRBV6-4 and J is TRBJ2-1, with D possibly being TRBD1 (5 bases). Germline-derived CDR1 and CDR2 are MRHNA and SNTAGT. V gave up 3 bases and J gave up 0 bases, with 9 bases separating them. CDR3 length equals 15 residues.

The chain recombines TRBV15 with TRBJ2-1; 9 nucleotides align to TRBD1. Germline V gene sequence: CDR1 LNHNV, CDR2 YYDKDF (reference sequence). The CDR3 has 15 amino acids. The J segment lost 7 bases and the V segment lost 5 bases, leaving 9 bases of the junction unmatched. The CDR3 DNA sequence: TGTGCCACCAGCTCGTCGGACAGGGGTAATAATGAGCAGTTCTTC. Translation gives CATSSSDRGNNEQFF.

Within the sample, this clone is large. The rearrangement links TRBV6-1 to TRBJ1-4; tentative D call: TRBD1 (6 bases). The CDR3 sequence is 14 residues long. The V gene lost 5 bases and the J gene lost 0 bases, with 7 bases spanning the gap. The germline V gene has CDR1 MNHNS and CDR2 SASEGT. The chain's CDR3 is CASSRQATNEKLFF. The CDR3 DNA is TGTGCCAGCAGTAGACAGGCAACTAATGAAAAACTGTTTTTT.

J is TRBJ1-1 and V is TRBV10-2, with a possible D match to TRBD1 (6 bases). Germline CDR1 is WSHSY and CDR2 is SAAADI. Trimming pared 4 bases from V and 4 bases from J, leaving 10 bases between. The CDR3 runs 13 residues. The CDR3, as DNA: TGCGCCAGCAGTGCTGGGGGCTTCACTGAAGCTTTCTTT. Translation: CASSAGGFTEAFF.

As DNA, the CDR3 is TGTGCCAGTAGTGTGTGGGGCAGAGATCAGCCCCAGCATTTT. Protein product: CASSVWGRDQPQHF. This chain uses TRBV19 with TRBJ1-5, with D maybe TRBD1 (5 bases). CDR1 and CDR2 (germline): LNHDA, SQIVND (reference sequence). The V and J ends lost 5 bases and 5 bases respectively, with 13 bases between them. The CDR3 is made up of 14 amino acids.

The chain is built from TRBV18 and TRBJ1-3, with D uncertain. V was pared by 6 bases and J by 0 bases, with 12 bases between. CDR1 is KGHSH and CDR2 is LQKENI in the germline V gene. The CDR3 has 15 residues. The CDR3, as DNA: TGTGCCAGCTCTCCTGGACTGAACTCTGGAAACACCATATATTTT. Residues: CASSPGLNSGNTIYF.

The CDR3 region has the DNA TGTGCCATCAGTACGGGACAGGGGCCAAAAGATGAAAAACTGTTTTTT. Amino acid sequence: CAISTGQGPKDEKLFF. The chain joins TRBV10-3 to TRBJ1-4, with 10 bases identical to TRBD1. The CDR3 covers 16 residues. CDR1 and CDR2 (germline): ENHRY, SYGVKD. J gave up 6 bases and V 5 bases, and 9 bases lay outside the gene matches.

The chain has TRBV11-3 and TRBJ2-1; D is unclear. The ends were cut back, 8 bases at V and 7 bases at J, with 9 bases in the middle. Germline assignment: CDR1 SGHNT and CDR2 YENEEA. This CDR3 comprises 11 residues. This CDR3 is CASGLENEQFF. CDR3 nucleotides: TGTGCCAGCGGTCTAGAAAATGAGCAGTTCTTC.

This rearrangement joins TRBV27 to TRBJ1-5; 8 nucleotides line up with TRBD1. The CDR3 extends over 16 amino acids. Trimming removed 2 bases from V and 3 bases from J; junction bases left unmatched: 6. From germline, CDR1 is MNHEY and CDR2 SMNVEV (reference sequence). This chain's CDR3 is CASSLEGTGANQPQHF. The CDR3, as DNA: TGTGCCAGCAGTTTAGAGGGGACAGGCGCCAATCAGCCCCAGCATTTT.

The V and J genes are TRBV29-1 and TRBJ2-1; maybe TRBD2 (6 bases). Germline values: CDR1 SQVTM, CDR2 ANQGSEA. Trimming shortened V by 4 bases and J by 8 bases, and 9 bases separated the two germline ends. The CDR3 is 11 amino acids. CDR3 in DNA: TGCAGCGTTGGCGGGGTTGATGAGCAGTTCTTC. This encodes CSVGGVDEQFF.

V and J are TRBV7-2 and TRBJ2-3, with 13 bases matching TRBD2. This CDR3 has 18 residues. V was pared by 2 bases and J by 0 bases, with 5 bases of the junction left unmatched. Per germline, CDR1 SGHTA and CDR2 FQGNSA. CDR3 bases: TGTGCCAGCAGCTTAACTAGCGGGGGGGGAGCTAGCACAGATACGCAGTATTTT. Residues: CASSLTSGGGASTDTQYF.

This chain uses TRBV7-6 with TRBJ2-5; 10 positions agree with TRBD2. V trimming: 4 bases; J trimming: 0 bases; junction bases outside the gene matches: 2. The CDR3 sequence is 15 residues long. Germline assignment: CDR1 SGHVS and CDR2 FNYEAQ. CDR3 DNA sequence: TGTGCCAGCAGCTCACTAGCGGGGAACCAAGAGACCCAGTACTTC. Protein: CASSSLAGNQETQYF.

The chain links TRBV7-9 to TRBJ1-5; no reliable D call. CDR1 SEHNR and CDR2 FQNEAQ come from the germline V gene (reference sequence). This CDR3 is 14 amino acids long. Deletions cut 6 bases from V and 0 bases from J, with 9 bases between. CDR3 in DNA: TGTGCCAGCAGTATAGAGTATAGCAATCAGCCCCAGCATTTT. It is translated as CASSIEYSNQPQHF.

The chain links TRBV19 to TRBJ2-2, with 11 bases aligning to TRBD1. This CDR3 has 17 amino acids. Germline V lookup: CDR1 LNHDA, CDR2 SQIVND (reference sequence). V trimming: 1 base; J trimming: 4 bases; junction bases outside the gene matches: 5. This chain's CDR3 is CASSIGGQGAITGELFF. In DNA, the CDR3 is TGTGCCAGTAGTATAGGAGGACAGGGGGCGATCACCGGGGAGCTGTTTTTT.

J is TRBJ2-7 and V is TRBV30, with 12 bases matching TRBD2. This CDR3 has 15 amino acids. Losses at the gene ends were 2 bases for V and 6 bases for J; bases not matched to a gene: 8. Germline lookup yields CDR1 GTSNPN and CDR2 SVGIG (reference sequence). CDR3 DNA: TGTGCCTGGAGTAAACTAGCGGGAGGAGTGGCCGAGCAGTACTTC. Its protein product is CAWSKLAGGVAEQYF. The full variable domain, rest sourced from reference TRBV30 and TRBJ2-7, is SQTIHQWPATLVQPVGSPLSLECTVEGTSNPNLYWYRQAAGRGLQLLFYSVGIGQISSEVPQNLSASRPQDRQFILSSKKLLLSDSGFYLCAWSKLAGGVAEQYFGPGTRLTVT.

The CDR3 protein is CATGQTNTGELFF. The DNA for the CDR3 is TGTGCCACCGGACAGACGAACACCGGGGAGCTGTTTTTT. This chain uses TRBV6-9 with TRBJ2-2, with a tentative D call TRBD1 (6 bases). The V end was cut by 10 bases, the J end by 0 bases, with 9 bases between. The length of the CDR3 is 13 residues. CDR1 and CDR2 (germline): MNHGY, SVAAGI.

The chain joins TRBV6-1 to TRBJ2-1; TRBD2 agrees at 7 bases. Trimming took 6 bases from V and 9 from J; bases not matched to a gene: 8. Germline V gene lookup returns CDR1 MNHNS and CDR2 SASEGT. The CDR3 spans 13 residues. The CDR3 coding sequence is TGTGCCAGCAGGGATTATTCGGGGGGTGAGCAGTTCTTC. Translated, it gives CASRDYSGGEQFF.

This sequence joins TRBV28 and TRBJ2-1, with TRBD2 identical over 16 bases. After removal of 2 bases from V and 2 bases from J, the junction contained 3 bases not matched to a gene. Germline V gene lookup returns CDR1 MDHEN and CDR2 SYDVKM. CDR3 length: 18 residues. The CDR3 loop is CASSLGTSGRATYNEQFF. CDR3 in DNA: TGTGCCAGCAGTTTAGGGACTAGCGGGAGGGCCACCTACAATGAGCAGTTCTTC.

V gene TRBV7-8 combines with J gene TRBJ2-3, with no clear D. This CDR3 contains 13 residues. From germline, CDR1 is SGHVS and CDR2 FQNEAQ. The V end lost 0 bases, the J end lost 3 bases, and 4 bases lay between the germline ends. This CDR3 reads CASSLALTDTQYF. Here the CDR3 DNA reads TGTGCCAGCAGCTTAGCGCTAACAGATACGCAGTATTTT.

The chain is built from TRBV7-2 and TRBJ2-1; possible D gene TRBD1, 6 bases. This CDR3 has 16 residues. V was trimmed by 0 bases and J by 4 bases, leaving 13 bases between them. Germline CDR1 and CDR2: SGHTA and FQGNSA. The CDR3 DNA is TGTGCCAGCAGCTTAGCGGGGGCAGTGCCGTACAATGAGCAGTTCTTC. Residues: CASSLAGAVPYNEQFF.

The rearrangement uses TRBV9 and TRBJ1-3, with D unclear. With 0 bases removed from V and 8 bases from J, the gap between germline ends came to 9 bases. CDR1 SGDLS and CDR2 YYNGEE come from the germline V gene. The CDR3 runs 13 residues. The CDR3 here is CASSVGLEDTIYF. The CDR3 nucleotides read TGTGCCAGCAGCGTAGGCTTAGAGGACACCATATATTTT.

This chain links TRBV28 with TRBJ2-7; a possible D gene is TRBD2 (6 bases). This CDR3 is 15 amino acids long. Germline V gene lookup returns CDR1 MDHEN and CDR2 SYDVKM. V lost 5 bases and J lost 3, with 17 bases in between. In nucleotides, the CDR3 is TGTGCCAGCAGTCCAAATACTAGCCCGGGCTACGAGCAGTACTTC. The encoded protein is CASSPNTSPGYEQYF. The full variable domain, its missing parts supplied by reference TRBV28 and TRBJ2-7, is DVKVTQSSRYLVKRTGEKVFLECVQDMDHENMFWYRQDPGLGLRLIYFSYDVKMKEKGDIPEGYSVSREKKERFSLILESASTNQTSMYLCASSPNTSPGYEQYFGPGTRLTVT.